This TCR beta chain was observed in a study of T-cell memory formation after mild COVID-19. CDR3 size: 17 residues. Germline V gene lookup returns CDR1 SGHRS and CDR2 YFSETQ. V was pared by 5 bases and J by 1 base, with 21 bases between. TCRdb ran MiXCR on the 5' RACE reads and lists one entry per CDR3 protein. Found here are 200,000 to 250,000 distinct CDR3 sequences, roughly a tenth of them singletons; the top ten hold roughly 3.2%. V gene TRBV5-1 combines with J gene TRBJ1-1, with D possibly TRBD1 on 5 matching bases. Source material: PBMCs or a T cell subset sorted from them (not recorded which). The sequence was obtained from a man aged 18 to 35 who had mild COVID-19 (a few samples of this study predate the infection). Cell type and time point are not known. The CDR3 DNA follows: TGCGCCAGCAGACTCAAAGGGGAGGGTTCGGGGAACACTGAAGCTTTCTTT. As protein: CASRLKGEGSGNTEAFF.